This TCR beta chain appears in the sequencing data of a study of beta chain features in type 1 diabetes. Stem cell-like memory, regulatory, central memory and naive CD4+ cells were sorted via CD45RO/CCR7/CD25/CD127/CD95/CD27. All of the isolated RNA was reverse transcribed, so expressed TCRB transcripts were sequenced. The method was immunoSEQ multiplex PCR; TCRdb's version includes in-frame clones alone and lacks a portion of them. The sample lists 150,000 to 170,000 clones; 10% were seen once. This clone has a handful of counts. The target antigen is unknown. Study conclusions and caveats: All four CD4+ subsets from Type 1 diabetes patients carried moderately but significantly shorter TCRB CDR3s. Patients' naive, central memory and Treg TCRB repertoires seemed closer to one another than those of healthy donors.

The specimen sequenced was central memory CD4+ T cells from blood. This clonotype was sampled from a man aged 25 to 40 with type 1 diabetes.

The CDR3 spells CATSRDGFSYEQYF. CDR3 DNA: TGTGCCACCAGCAGAGACGGGTTTTCCTACGAGCAGTACTTC. The chain employs TRBV15 and TRBJ2-7; D is uncertain. Trimming took 0 bases from V and 1 from J, leaving 7 bases between them. The germline CDR1 and CDR2 sequences are LNHNV and YYDKDF (reference sequence). The CDR3 runs to 14 residues. The full variable domain, rest sourced from reference TRBV15 and TRBJ2-7, is DAMVIQNPRYQVTQFGKPVTLSCSQTLNHNVMYWYQQKSSQAPKLLFHYYDKDFNNEADTPDNFQSRRPNTSFCFLDIRSPGLGDTAMYLCATSRDGFSYEQYFGPGTRLTVT.